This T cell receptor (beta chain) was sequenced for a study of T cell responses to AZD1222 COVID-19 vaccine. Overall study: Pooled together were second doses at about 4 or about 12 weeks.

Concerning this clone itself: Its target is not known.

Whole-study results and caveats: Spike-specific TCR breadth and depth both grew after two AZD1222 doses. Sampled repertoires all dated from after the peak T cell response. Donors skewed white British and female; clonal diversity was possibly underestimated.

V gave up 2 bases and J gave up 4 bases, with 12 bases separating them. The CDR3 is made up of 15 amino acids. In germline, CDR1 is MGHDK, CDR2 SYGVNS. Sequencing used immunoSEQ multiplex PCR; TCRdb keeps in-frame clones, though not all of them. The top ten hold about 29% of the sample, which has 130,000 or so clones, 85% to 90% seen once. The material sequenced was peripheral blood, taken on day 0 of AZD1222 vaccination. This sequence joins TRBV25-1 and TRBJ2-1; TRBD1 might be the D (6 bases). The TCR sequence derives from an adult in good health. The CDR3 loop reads CASSEQQGLYNEQFF. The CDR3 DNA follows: TGTGCCAGCAGTGAACAGCAGGGGCTTTACAATGAGCAGTTCTTC.